This passage covers 30 T cell receptor beta chains from one sample sequenced in a study of T cell clonality in common variable immunodeficiency. Sequenced by immunoSEQ multiplex PCR; TCRdb stores in-frame clones only, minus some. This sample has tens of thousands of clones, each found more than once. Sequencing was carried out using peripheral blood mononuclear cells. Source of these receptors: a person aged 18 to 75 in good health.

This clone has ten or more counts. Read sequence stops 3 residues before the CDR3 end, and the germline J gene provides the missing end. The rearrangement uses TRBV7-2 and TRBJ1-2, with 7 bases aligning to TRBD1. The length of the CDR3 is 14 residues. The J segment lost 4 bases and the V segment lost 10 bases, leaving 12 bases of the junction unmatched. Germline assignment: CDR1 SGHTA and CDR2 FQGNSA. CDR3 region: CATRKTGTVYGYTF. The sequenced part of the CDR3 DNA is TGTGCCACCAGAAAAACCGGGACAGTCTATGGC.

This clone was detected ten times or more. Read sequence stops 3 residues before the CDR3 end, and the germline J gene provides the missing end. The chain carries TRBV5-1 and TRBJ2-3, with 8 bases identical to TRBD2. The CDR3 contains 16 residues. Trimming cost V 5 bases and J 5 bases; bases outside gene matches: 13. In germline, CDR1 is SGHRS, CDR2 YFSETQ. CDR3 loop: CASSSETGGPRDTQYF. CDR3 DNA, as far as it was read: TGCGCCAGCAGTTCTGAGACGGGGGGGCCGAGAGATACG.

This clone was recorded at least ten times. The CDR3 protein is CASSSQGESYTF. The CDR3 DNA, read in part, is TGTGCCAGCAGTTCTCAGGGAGAAAGC. The genes are TRBV12-3 or TRBV12-4 and TRBJ1-2; maybe TRBD1 (5 bases). The CDR3 end falls 3 residues outside the read, so it is completed with the germline J gene. The CDR3 is 12 residues long.

This clone occurred many times. The read ends 3 residues before the CDR3 terminus; that terminus is restored from the germline J gene. The gene calls are TRBV6-2 or TRBV6-3 and TRBJ1-2, with D hard to call. The V and J ends lost 4 bases and 7 bases respectively, with 10 bases between them. Germline CDR1 MNHEY, CDR2 SVGEGT. CDR3 length: 12 residues. The CDR3 bases that were read are TGTGCCAGCAGTTCATCAGGAGGTGGC. It specifies CASSSSGGG. In full, the CDR3 reads CASSSSGGGYTF.

This clone has ten or more counts. The DNA ends 3 residues before the CDR3 does, and the rest of the CDR3 is filled in from the germline J gene. The chain links TRBV5-4 to TRBJ1-2; TRBD1 matches at 7 bases. The length of the CDR3 is 15 residues. V shed 4 bases, J shed 4 bases, and the junction held 10 bases outside the gene matches. Germline-derived CDR1 and CDR2 are SGHNT and YYREEE (reference sequence). The covered CDR3 bases are TGTGCCAGCAGCCTCCGACAGGGTAGATTCTATGGC. Translating gives CASSLRQGRFYG. The whole CDR3 reads CASSLRQGRFYGYTF.

This clone was seen repeatedly, ten times or more. The read stops 3 residues short of the end of the CDR3; the missing end is completed from the germline J gene. V is TRBV20-1 and J is TRBJ2-2; D is perhaps TRBD1 (5 bases). The germline CDR1 and CDR2 sequences are DFQATT and SNEGSKA (reference sequence). The V end was cut by 6 bases, the J end by 5 bases, with 13 bases between. The CDR3 is made up of 13 amino acids. CDR3 amino acids: CSAVGAETGELFF. The sequenced part of the CDR3 DNA is TGCAGTGCCGTTGGGGCAGAAACCGGGGAG.

This clone was seen many times. The sequenced CDR3 bases are TGTGCCTGGAGTATCAACACCAAGGTCTACGAG. It yields the protein CAWSINTKVYE. The complete CDR3 reads CAWSINTKVYEQYF. The genes are TRBV30 and TRBJ2-7; D is unresolved. Read sequence stops 3 residues before the CDR3 end, and the germline J gene provides the missing end. This CDR3 contains 14 residues. V was trimmed by 2 bases and J by 3 bases, leaving 14 bases between them. Germline V gives CDR1 GTSNPN, CDR2 SVGIG (reference sequence).

This clone was detected many times. The read finishes 3 residues shy of the CDR3 end, and the germline J gene is used to complete it. The chain carries TRBV30 and TRBJ1-2; D uncertain. V was shortened by 3 bases and J by 3 bases, with 8 bases between the two germline ends. The CDR3 is made up of 12 amino acids. Per germline, CDR1 GTSNPN and CDR2 SVGIG (reference sequence). CDR3 sequence: CAWSALDYGYTF. The sequenced CDR3 bases are TGTGCCTGGAGCGCGCTTGACTATGGC.

This clone was detected ten times or more. The sequenced part of the CDR3 DNA is TGCGCCAGCAGCGGGTCGGGACAGAGTAATGAAAAG. Encoded protein: CASSGSGQSNEK. In full, the CDR3 is CASSGSGQSNEKLFF. This chain joins TRBV5-1 and TRBJ2-2, with 7 bases matching TRBD1. The read halts 3 residues ahead of the CDR3 end, with the missing end drawn from the germline J gene. This CDR3 comprises 15 residues. The V gene's germline CDR1 is SGHRS and CDR2 YFSETQ.

This clone was seen many times. The read finishes 3 residues shy of the CDR3 end, and the germline J gene is used to complete it. The gene calls are TRBV2 and TRBJ2-3, with 11 bases lining up with TRBD2. Germline V gives CDR1 SNHLY, CDR2 FYNNEI. The V segment lost 0 bases and the J segment 2 bases; nucleotides outside the gene matches: 1. The CDR3 consists of 16 residues. CDR3 bases read: TGTGCCAGCAGTGAAGCACTAGCGGGGGCCACAGATACG. It codes for CASSEALAGATDT. The whole CDR3 region reads CASSEALAGATDTQYF.

This clone was detected many times. The read stops 3 residues short of the end of the CDR3; the missing end is completed from the germline J gene. This chain links TRBV5-1 with TRBJ1-1; 7 nucleotides match TRBD1. This CDR3 comprises 15 residues. Losses at the gene ends were 4 bases for V and 1 base for J; bases not matched to a gene: 7. The germline V gene has CDR1 SGHRS and CDR2 YFSETQ. CDR3 DNA, as far as it was read: TGCGCCAGCAGCCGAGGGGACAGATGGAACACTGAA. Encoded protein: CASSRGDRWNTE. The entire CDR3 protein reads CASSRGDRWNTEAFF.

With regard to this clone: From the germline J gene comes the end of the CDR3, since the read stops 3 residues before it. The chain employs TRBV7-6 and TRBJ2-3; D not certain. This CDR3 is 14 amino acids long. Germline CDR1 and CDR2: SGHVS and FNYEAQ. V lost 1 base and J lost 1, with 6 bases in between. CDR3 loop: CASSLGAGTDTQYF. The sequenced CDR3 bases are TGTGCCAGCAGCTTAGGCGCTGGCACAGATACG. Full variable domain (missing parts from reference TRBV7-6 and TRBJ2-3): GAGVSQSPRYKVTKRGQDVALRCDPISGHVSLYWYRQALGQGPEFLTYFNYEAQQDKSGLPNDRFSAERPEGSISTLTIQRTEQRDSAMYRCASSLGAGTDTQYFGPGTRLTVL.

Concerning this clone: The read finishes 3 residues shy of the CDR3 end, and the germline J gene is used to complete it. V is TRBV19 and J is TRBJ2-3, with 9 bases identical to TRBD2. CDR1 and CDR2 from the germline V gene are LNHDA and SQIVND (reference sequence). The CDR3 spans 15 residues. The DNA read from the CDR3 is TGTGCCAGTAGCCCGAGGAGCGGGGGGTCCGAGACG. Its translation is CASSPRSGGSET. The full CDR3 sequence reads CASSPRSGGSETQYF.

This clone showed up many times. The observed sequence ends 3 residues before the CDR3 terminus, with the missing tail filled in from the germline J gene. The sample contains more than one DNA sequence encoding this CDR3. The chain joins TRBV19 to TRBJ1-5; D possibly corresponds to TRBD1 (6 bases). V dropped 3 bases and J dropped 4 bases, with 10 bases sitting between them. Germline values: CDR1 LNHDA, CDR2 SQIVND (reference sequence). This CDR3 has 14 amino acids. The part of the CDR3 DNA that was read is TGTGCCAGTAGTATCACAGGGAGTAATCAGCCC. It codes for CASSITGSNQP. The whole CDR3 is CASSITGSNQPQHF.

This clone came up many times. The CDR3 end is not reached by the read, which stops 3 residues before it; the germline J gene fills it in. The rearrangement links TRBV7-6 to TRBJ1-2; D remains unclear. CDR3 length equals 13 residues. CDR1 is SGHVS, CDR2 FNYEAQ, per germline. Trimming took off 0 bases at V and 6 bases at J, with 8 bases between the two ends. The chain's CDR3 is CASSLAGLDGYTF. CDR3 DNA, as far as it was read: TGTGCCAGCAGCTTAGCAGGGTTGGATGGC.

This clone has ten or more counts. The missing CDR3 end, 3 residues past where the read stops, is filled in from the germline J gene. The rearrangement links TRBV7-9 to TRBJ1-6; D is uncertain. V lost 4 bases and J lost 8, with 12 bases in between. CDR3 length equals 14 residues. Germline V gives CDR1 SEHNR, CDR2 FQNEAQ (reference sequence). The part of the CDR3 DNA that was read is TGTGCCAGCAGCTCTCGGCAGGCCCATTCACCC. This sequence encodes CASSSRQAHSP. The entire CDR3 protein reads CASSSRQAHSPLHF.

This clone turned up a few times. The read comes to an end 3 residues before the CDR3 does, leaving the germline J gene to fill in the end. The chain recombines TRBV19 with TRBJ2-3; D perhaps matches TRBD1 (6 bases). This CDR3 spans 13 amino acids. Germline assignment: CDR1 LNHDA and CDR2 SQIVND (reference sequence). This chain's CDR3 is CASEQGGRQPQYF. CDR3 DNA (partial): TGTGCCAGCGAGCAAGGGGGTCGTCAGCCG.

This clone was counted ten times or more. Read sequence stops 3 residues before the CDR3 end, and the germline J gene provides the missing end. This sequence joins TRBV11-2 and TRBJ2-7, with TRBD1 matching over 9 bases. The CDR3 sequence is 15 residues long. Germline V lookup: CDR1 SGHAT, CDR2 FQNNGV. The V and J ends lost 2 bases and 2 bases, in that order; junction bases with no gene match: 4. CDR3 sequence: CASSLSDRGTYEQYF. The covered CDR3 bases are TGTGCCAGCAGCTTATCGGACAGGGGAACCTACGAG.

The table lists this clone with many counts. The CDR3 end is not reached by the read, which stops 3 residues before it; the germline J gene fills it in. The genes are TRBV2 and TRBJ2-2, with 7 bases identical to TRBD1. Losses at the gene ends were 6 bases for V and 3 bases for J; bases not matched to a gene: 10. CDR1 and CDR2 (germline): SNHLY, FYNNEI. CDR3 length: 16 residues. The CDR3 DNA, read in part, is TGTGCCAGCAGCGAACAGGGGATTGGGGACACCGGGGAG. Protein: CASSEQGIGDTGE. The full CDR3 protein reads CASSEQGIGDTGELFF.

This clone was seen repeatedly, ten times or more. Incomplete CDR3 DNA: TGCAGTGCCCCAGGGGCTAGCACAGATACG. It codes for CSAPGASTDT. In full, the CDR3 reads CSAPGASTDTQYF. V usage is TRBV20-1 and J usage is TRBJ2-3; TRBD1 is a possible D gene (6 bases). Sequencing ends 3 residues short of the CDR3 end; the germline J gene provides the rest. This CDR3 spans 13 amino acids. Germline lookup yields CDR1 DFQATT and CDR2 SNEGSKA (reference sequence). V was shortened by 6 bases and J by 0 bases, with 10 bases between the two germline ends.

This clone has only a few counts. The DNA ends 3 residues before the CDR3 does, and the rest of the CDR3 is filled in from the germline J gene. V and J are TRBV10-2 and TRBJ2-1, with D perhaps TRBD2 (6 bases). The germline V gene encodes CDR1 WSHSY and CDR2 SAAADI. V dropped 8 bases and J dropped 3 bases, with 8 bases sitting between them. CDR3 length: 12 amino acids. Incomplete CDR3 DNA: TGCGCCAGCGGGACTGTCTACAATGAG. Translating gives CASGTVYNE. The CDR3 as a whole reads CASGTVYNEQFF.

This clone was recorded many times. The missing CDR3 end, 3 residues past where the read stops, is filled in from the germline J gene. The chain joins TRBV28 to TRBJ2-3; 7 nucleotides line up with TRBD2. Losses at the gene ends were 6 bases for V and 2 bases for J; bases not matched to a gene: 8. The CDR3 sequence is 15 residues long. Germline CDR1 reads MDHEN; CDR2 reads SYDVKM. The sequenced part of the CDR3 DNA is TGTGCCAGCAGACCTAGCGGAGCAGCCACAGATACG. Residues: CASRPSGAATDT. The complete CDR3 protein is CASRPSGAATDTQYF.

This clone was picked up many times. The read terminates 3 residues before the CDR3 end, so the remaining end is supplied by the germline J gene. J is TRBJ1-4 and V is TRBV5-1; the match to TRBD1 covers 8 bases. Per germline, CDR1 SGHRS and CDR2 YFSETQ. V was clipped by 1 base and J by 6 bases; unmatched bases: 14. The CDR3 has 18 amino acids. The sequenced CDR3 bases are TGCGCCAGCAGCTTGTGGGCTCAGGGGGCTGATCCGGATGAAAAA. As protein: CASSLWAQGADPDEK. The full CDR3 protein is CASSLWAQGADPDEKLFF.

There are a few counts of this clone. Read sequence stops 3 residues before the CDR3 end, and the germline J gene provides the missing end. This chain connects TRBV18 to TRBJ2-3, with a possible D match to TRBD2 (7 bases). From germline, CDR1 is KGHSH and CDR2 LQKENI. CDR3 size: 16 residues. The sequenced CDR3 bases are TGTGCCAGCTCACCACGCAGGACGGGGGGCGGAGAGACG. Amino acids: CASSPRRTGGGET. In full, the CDR3 reads CASSPRRTGGGETQYF. Full variable domain (rest looked up from reference TRBV18 and TRBJ2-3): NAGVMQNPRHLVRRRGQEARLRCSPMKGHSHVYWYRQLPEEGLKFMVYLQKENIIDESGMPKERFSAEFPKEGPSILRIQQVVRGDSAAYFCASSPRRTGGGETQYFGPGTRLTVL.

A note on this clone: At one boundary the junction diverges from the germline segment, which might be a read error. The CDR3 end lies 3 residues beyond the end of the read and is filled in from the germline J gene. The sample carries other DNA sequences with the same CDR3. The genes are TRBV30 and TRBJ1-3, with D unresolved. The germline V gene has CDR1 GTSNPN and CDR2 SVGIG (reference sequence). There are 13 residues in the CDR3. The part of the CDR3 DNA that was read is TGTGCCTGGAACGCGGGCTTCGGAAACACA. Amino acid sequence: CAWNAGFGNT. The whole CDR3 is CAWNAGFGNTIYF.

This clone was counted ten times or more. The read terminates 3 residues ahead of where the CDR3 ends, so the germline J gene completes it. The V and J genes are TRBV2 and TRBJ1-5; D gene ambiguous. CDR3 length: 13 amino acids. V shed 4 bases and J shed 5 bases, with 9 bases lying between them. Germline-derived CDR1 and CDR2 are SNHLY and FYNNEI. The chain's CDR3 is CASSAGGDQPQHF. The sequenced CDR3 bases are TGTGCCAGCAGTGCGGGCGGGGATCAGCCC.

This clone was seen a handful of times. The CDR3 end is not reached by the read, which stops 3 residues before it; the germline J gene fills it in. The chain has TRBV20-1 and TRBJ1-2; D possibly corresponds to TRBD1 (5 bases). The CDR3 covers 14 residues. Germline V lookup: CDR1 DFQATT, CDR2 SNEGSKA (reference sequence). The sequenced CDR3 bases are TGCAGTGCTAGAATGCCTAGCGGGGCTGAGACC. Protein: CSARMPSGAET. The CDR3 in full is CSARMPSGAETYTF.

In this sample, this clone turned up many times. Sequencing ends 3 residues short of the CDR3 end; the germline J gene provides the rest. This rearrangement joins TRBV20-1 to TRBJ2-3; TRBD2 matches 10 bases. Trimming took 3 bases from V and 4 from J; bases not matched to a gene: 16. CDR1 and CDR2 (germline): DFQATT, SNEGSKA (reference sequence). This CDR3 has 18 residues. Partial CDR3 DNA: TGCAGTGCTAGCTACCTAGCGGGGGCCGGACCCTCCTCAGATACG. Translated, it gives CSASYLAGAGPSSDT. The whole CDR3 protein reads CSASYLAGAGPSSDTQYF.

At least ten counts were recorded for this clone. The read ends 3 residues before the CDR3 terminus; that terminus is restored from the germline J gene. This sequence joins TRBV13 and TRBJ2-7, with TRBD2 matching over 8 bases. The length of the CDR3 is 15 residues. Trimming removed 5 bases from V and 6 bases from J; junction bases left unmatched: 12. Germline V gene sequence: CDR1 PRHDT, CDR2 FYEKMQ (reference sequence). The CDR3 region is CASSPGGGSGLEQYF. CDR3 DNA (partial): TGTGCCAGCAGCCCCGGGGGGGGATCGGGGCTCGAG.

This clone was seen at least ten times. Read data end 3 residues before the CDR3 end; the end is taken from the germline J gene. This chain joins TRBV6-2 or TRBV6-3 and TRBJ1-5, with 8 positions matching TRBD1. The CDR3 loop spans 12 amino acids. Germline V CDR1 and CDR2: MNHEY, SVGEGT. After removal of 6 bases from V and 7 bases from J, the junction contained 2 bases not matched to a gene. Incomplete CDR3 DNA: TGTGCCAGCAGACCAGGGGGCCAGCCC. It specifies CASRPGGQP. The whole CDR3 is CASRPGGQPQHF.